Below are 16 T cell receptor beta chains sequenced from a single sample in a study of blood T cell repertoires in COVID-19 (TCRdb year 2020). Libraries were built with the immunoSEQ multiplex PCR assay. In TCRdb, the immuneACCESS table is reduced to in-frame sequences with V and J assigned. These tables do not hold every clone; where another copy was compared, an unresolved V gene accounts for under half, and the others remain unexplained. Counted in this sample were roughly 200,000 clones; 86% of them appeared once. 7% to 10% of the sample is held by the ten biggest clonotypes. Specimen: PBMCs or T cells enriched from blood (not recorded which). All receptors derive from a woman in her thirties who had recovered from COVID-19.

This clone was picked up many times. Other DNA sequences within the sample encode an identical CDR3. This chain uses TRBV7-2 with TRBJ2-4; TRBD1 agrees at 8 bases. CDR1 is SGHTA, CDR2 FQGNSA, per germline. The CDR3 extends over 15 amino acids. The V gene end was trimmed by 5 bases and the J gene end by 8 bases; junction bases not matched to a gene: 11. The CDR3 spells CASSPRTGKEYIQYF. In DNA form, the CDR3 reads TGTGCCAGCAGCCCCCGGACAGGGAAGGAATACATTCAGTACTTC.

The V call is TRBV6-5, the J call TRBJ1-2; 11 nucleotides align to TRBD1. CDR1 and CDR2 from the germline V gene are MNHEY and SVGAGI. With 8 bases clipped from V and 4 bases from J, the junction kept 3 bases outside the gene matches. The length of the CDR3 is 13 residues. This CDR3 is CASWGQGVYGYTF. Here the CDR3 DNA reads TGTGCCAGCTGGGGACAGGGGGTCTATGGCTACACCTTC.

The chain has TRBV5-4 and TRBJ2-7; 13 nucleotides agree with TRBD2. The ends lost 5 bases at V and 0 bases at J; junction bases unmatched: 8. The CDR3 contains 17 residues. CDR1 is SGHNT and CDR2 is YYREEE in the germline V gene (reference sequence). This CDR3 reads CASSPPGLAGISYEQYF. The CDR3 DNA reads TGTGCCAGCAGTCCTCCGGGACTAGCGGGGATCTCCTACGAGCAGTACTTC.

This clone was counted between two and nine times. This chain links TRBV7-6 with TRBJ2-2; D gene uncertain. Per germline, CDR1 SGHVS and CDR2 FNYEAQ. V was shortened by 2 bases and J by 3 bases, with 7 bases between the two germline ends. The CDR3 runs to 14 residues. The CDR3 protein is CASSLSSDTGELFF. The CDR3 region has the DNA TGTGCCAGCAGCTTATCGAGTGACACCGGGGAGCTGTTTTTT.

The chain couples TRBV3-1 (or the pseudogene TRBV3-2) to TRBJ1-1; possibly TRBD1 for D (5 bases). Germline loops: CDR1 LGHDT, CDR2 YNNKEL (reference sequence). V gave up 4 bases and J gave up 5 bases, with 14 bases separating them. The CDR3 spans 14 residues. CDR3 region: CASSPSIGDTEAFF. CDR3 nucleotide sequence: TGTGCCAGCAGCCCCAGTATAGGGGATACTGAAGCTTTCTTT.

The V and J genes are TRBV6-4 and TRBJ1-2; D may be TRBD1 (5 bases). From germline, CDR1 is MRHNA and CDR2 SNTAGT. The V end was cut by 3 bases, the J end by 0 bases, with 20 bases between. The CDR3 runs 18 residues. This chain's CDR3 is CASSDVRSDRTPNYGYTF. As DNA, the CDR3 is TGTGCCAGCAGTGATGTTCGGTCTGACAGAACGCCTAACTATGGCTACACCTTC.

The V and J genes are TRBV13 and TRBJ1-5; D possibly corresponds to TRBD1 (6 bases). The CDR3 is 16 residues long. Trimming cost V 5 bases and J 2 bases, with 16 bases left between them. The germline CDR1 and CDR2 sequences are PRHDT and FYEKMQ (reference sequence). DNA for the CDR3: TGTGCCAGCAGCATCCATCGCGCAGGGGGCAATCAGCCCCAGCATTTT. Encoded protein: CASSIHRAGGNQPQHF.

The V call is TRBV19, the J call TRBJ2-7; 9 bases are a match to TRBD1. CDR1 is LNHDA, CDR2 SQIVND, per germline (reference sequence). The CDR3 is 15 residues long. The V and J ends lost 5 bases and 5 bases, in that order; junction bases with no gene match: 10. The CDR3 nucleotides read TGTGCCAGTAGTTCACCGGGACAGGGCTTGGACGAGCAGTACTTC. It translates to CASSSPGQGLDEQYF.

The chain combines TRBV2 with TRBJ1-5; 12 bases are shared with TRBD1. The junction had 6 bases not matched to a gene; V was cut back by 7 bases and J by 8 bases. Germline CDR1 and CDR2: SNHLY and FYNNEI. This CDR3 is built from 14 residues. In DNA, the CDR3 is TGTGCCAGCATGGGACAGGGGGCGGGTAAGCCCCAGCATTTT. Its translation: CASMGQGAGKPQHF.

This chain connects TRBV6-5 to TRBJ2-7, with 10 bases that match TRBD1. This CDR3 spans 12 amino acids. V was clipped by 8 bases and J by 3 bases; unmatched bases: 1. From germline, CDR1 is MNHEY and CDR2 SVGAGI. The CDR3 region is CASGTGDYEQYF. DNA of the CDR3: TGTGCCAGCGGGACAGGGGACTACGAGCAGTACTTC.

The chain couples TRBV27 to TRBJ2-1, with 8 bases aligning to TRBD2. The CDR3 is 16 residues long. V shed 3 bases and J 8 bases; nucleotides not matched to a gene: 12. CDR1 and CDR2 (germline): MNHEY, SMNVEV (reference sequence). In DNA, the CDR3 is TGTGCCAGCAGTTTGCGGAGCGGGAGTCGGGGGGATGAGCAGTTCTTC. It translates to CASSLRSGSRGDEQFF.

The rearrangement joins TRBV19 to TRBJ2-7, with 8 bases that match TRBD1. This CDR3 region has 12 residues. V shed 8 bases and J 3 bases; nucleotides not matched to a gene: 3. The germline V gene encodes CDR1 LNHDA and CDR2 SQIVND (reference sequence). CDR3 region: CASRGQGYEQYF. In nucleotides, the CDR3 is TGTGCCAGTCGTGGACAGGGCTACGAGCAGTACTTC. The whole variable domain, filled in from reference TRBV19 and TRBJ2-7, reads DGGITQSPKYLFRKEGQNVTLSCEQNLNHDAMYWYRQDPGQGLRLIYYSQIVNDFQKGDIAEGYSVSREKKESFPLTVTSAQKNPTAFYLCASRGQGYEQYFGPGTRLTVT.

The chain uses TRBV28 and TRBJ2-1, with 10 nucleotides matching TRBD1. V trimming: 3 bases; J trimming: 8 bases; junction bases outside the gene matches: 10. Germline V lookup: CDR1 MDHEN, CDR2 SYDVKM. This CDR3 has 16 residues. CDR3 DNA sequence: TGTGCCAGCAGTTTCTCCGGGACAGGGGAATTGGATGAGCAGTTCTTC. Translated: CASSFSGTGELDEQFF.

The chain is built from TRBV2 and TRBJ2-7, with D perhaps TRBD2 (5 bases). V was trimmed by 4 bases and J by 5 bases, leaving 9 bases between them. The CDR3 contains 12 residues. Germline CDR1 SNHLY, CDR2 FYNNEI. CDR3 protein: CASSAGIDEQYF. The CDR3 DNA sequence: TGTGCCAGCAGTGCGGGAATTGACGAGCAGTACTTC.

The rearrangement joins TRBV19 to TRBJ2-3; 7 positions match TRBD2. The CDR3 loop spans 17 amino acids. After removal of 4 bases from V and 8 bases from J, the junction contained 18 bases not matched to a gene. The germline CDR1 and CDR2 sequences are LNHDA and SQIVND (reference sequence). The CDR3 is CASSRETTSPLLGTQYF. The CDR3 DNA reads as TGTGCCAGTAGTAGGGAGACGACTAGCCCCCTCCTGGGTACGCAGTATTTT.

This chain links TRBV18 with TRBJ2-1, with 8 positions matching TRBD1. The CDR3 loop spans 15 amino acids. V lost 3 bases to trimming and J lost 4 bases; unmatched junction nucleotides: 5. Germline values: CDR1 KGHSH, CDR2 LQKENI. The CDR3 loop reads CASSPDRVGYNEQFF. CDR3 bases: TGTGCCAGCTCACCGGACAGGGTCGGGTACAATGAGCAGTTCTTC. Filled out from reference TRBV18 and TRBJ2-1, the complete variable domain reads NAGVMQNPRHLVRRRGQEARLRCSPMKGHSHVYWYRQLPEEGLKFMVYLQKENIIDESGMPKERFSAEFPKEGPSILRIQQVVRGDSAAYFCASSPDRVGYNEQFFGPGTRLTVL.